The clone carrying this TCR beta chain has ten or more counts. The antigen is not known. This specimen belongs to a study of spatial heterogeneity in lung cancer. Time point denoted: sample taken at primary tumor resection. This CDR3 contains 11 residues. V was trimmed by 1 base and J by 8 bases, leaving 5 bases between them. Study outcomes and limitations: Within tumors, counts of expanded alpha and beta TCRs tracked tumor mutation counts.

TCRdb redid the calling of the 5' RACE reads with MiXCR, one entry per CDR3 protein. In the table there are a few thousand distinct CDR3 sequences, about 29% of which are singletons. The chain links TRBV23-1 to TRBJ1-2; D is undetermined. TRBV23-1 is noted as an ORF with a role that remains uncertain. The material was lung tumor tissue, obtained at surgery. The clonotype was recovered from a female donor with early-stage non-small cell lung cancer. CDR3 amino acids: CASSQFGGYTF. In nucleotides, the CDR3 is TGCGCCAGCAGTCAATTTGGGGGCTACACCTTC.